The rows below give T cell receptor beta chains drawn from one sample of a study of T cell repertoires in cytomegalovirus infection. TCRdb reprocessed the reads via MiXCR and lists one record per CDR3 protein. The table includes about 920,000 distinct CDR3 sequences, roughly 30% detected once. These receptors have no identified antigens. Sequenced material: cultured CD8+ T cells from PBMCs, taken from culture after CMV antigen stimulation. These receptors were collected from a human donor in good health (CMV status not recorded). Some clones in this sample may be carry-over from other donors' samples. CDR3s include the opening cysteine and the closing phenylalanine or tryptophan. A D gene is named only where the DNA matches it firmly. Not every row has a clone size; where given, it reads once, few, many or a size class.

abundance	v_gene	d_gene	j_gene	CDR3nt	CDR3aa
-	TRBV7-8	-	TRBJ1-1	TGTGCCAGCAGCTACCCCCCCCTAGAGGCCTTTTTGAACACTGAAGCTTTCTTT	CASSYPPLEAFLNTEAFF
few	TRBV2	-	TRBJ1-1	TGTGCCGCCCCAATTTGGGCCACTGAAGCTTTCTTT	CAAPIWATEAFF
-	TRBV7-9	-	TRBJ2-1	TGTGCCAGCAGCCCAACCACGATACTTGAGCAGTTCTTC	CASSPTTILEQFF
many	TRBV7-2	-	TRBJ1-2	TGTGCCAGCAGCTTAACAATACAGGGCTACACCTTC	CASSLTIQGYTF
-	TRBV20-1	-	TRBJ1-5	TGCAGTGCTAGAACAGAACCTGGTCAGCCCCAGCATTTT	CSARTEPGQPQHF
-	TRBV6-5	-	TRBJ2-6	TGTGCCAGCAGTCCAATAGCCTCTGGGGCCAACGTCCTGACTTTC	CASSPIASGANVLTF
many	TRBV7-2	-	TRBJ2-1	TGTGCCAGCAGCTTAGGAGACGATACGCAGTTCTTC	CASSLGDDTQFF
-	TRBV12-3/TRBV12-4	TRBD1	TRBJ1-2	TGTGCCAGCAGGTCAGGACAGGGGAAGCACTATGGCTACACCTTC	CASRSGQGKHYGYTF
-	TRBV6-6	-	TRBJ2-7	TGTGCCAGCTCCCCGCCTCAAAGGGAGCAGTACTTC	CASSPPQREQYF
many	TRBV7-2	-	TRBJ1-5	TGTGCCAGCAGCTTAGAGTTGAACGGCCTCAATCAGCCCCAGCATTTT	CASSLELNGLNQPQHF
many	TRBV7-9	TRBD2	TRBJ2-7	TGTGCCAGCAGTCCGGGAGCCGGGGGGGCCTCCTACGAGCAGTACTTC	CASSPGAGGASYEQYF
-	TRBV6-2/TRBV6-3	-	TRBJ2-1	TGTGCCAGCAGTGGGACAGAGCAGTTCTTC	CASSGTEQFF
-	TRBV6-6	-	TRBJ1-1	TGTGCCAGCACTCTGGCAGGGGCGAACACTGAAGCTTTCTTT	CASTLAGANTEAFF
few	TRBV7-3	-	TRBJ1-1	TGTGCCAGCAGCTCCGGGCCCGCTAGCGCTGAAGCTTTCTTT	CASSSGPASAEAFF
-	TRBV2	-	TRBJ2-1	TGTGCCAGCAGTGAATGGTCGGGGAATGAGCAGTTCTTC	CASSEWSGNEQFF
-	TRBV4-1	TRBD2	TRBJ2-1	TGCGCCAGCACCCCCTCAGCGGGGGGGCTGGATGAGCAGTTCTTC	CASTPSAGGLDEQFF
few	TRBV24-1	-	TRBJ2-1	TGTGCCACCAGTGATTTCGAGAGTGGTCTAGCCGAGCAGTTCTTC	CATSDFESGLAEQFF
-	TRBV2	-	TRBJ2-7	TGTGCCAGCAGTGAAGCAGGTATCAGAGTAGATATCTACGAGCAGTACTTC	CASSEAGIRVDIYEQYF
few	TRBV12-5	TRBD1	TRBJ1-1	TGTGCTAGTGGTTTGGTAGGGGGCGGGAGCACTGAAGCTTTCTTT	CASGLVGGGSTEAFF
-	TRBV12-3/TRBV12-4	-	TRBJ2-2	TGTGCCAGCTCTCCTACCGTCACCGGGGAGCCGTTTTTT	CASSPTVTGEPFF
-	TRBV15	-	TRBJ1-5	TGTGCCACCAAGGCTGGAAATAGCAATCAGCCCCAGCATTTT	CATKAGNSNQPQHF
few	TRBV12-3/TRBV12-4	-	TRBJ2-1	TGTGCCAGCAGGTTACCGGACAATGAGCAGTTCTTC	CASRLPDNEQFF
many	TRBV27	TRBD2	TRBJ2-1	TGTGCCAGCTTTGCGCTAGCGGGGGCGTACAATGAGCAGTTCTTC	CASFALAGAYNEQFF